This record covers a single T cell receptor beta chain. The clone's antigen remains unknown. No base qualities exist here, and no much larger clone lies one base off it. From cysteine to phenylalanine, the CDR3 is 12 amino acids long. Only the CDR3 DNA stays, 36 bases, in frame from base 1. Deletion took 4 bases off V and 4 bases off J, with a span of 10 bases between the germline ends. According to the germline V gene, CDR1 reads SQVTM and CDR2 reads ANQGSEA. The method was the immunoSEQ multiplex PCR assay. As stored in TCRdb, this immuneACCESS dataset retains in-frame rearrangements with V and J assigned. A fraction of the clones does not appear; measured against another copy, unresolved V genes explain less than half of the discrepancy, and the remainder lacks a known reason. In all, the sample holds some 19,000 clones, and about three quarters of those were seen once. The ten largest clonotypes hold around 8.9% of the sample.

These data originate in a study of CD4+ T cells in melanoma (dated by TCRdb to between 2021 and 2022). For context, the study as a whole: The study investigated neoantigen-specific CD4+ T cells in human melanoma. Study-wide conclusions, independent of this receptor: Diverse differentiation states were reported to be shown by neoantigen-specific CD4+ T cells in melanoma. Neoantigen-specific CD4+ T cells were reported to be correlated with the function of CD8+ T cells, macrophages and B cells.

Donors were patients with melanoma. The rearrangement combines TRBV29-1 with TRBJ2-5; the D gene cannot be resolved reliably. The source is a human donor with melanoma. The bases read TGCAGCGTTGGACACAGATCAGAGACCCAGTACTTC. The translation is CSVGHRSETQYF.